This entry lists 17 T cell receptor beta chains sequenced from one sample in a study of cytomegalovirus exposure and HLA in healthy donors. The primer mix had 60 Vbeta and 13 Jbeta primers. This table comes from immunoSEQ multiplex PCR, and its TCRdb copy is limited to in-frame clones, with some not included. The sample has 100,000 to 150,000 clones. The specimen was PBMCs. All receptors derive from a woman aged 40 to 50 in good health and CMV-seronegative.

V gene TRBV25-1 combines with J gene TRBJ2-3, with 8 positions matching TRBD1. Germline CDR1 and CDR2: MGHDK and SYGVNS. This CDR3 contains 16 residues. Trimming took 5 bases from V and 4 from J; bases not matched to a gene: 11. The CDR3 reads CASSSPRTGKADTQYF. DNA of the CDR3: TGTGCCAGCAGTTCCCCCCGGACAGGGAAGGCAGATACGCAGTATTTT.

The rearrangement links TRBV5-6 to TRBJ2-1; D may be TRBD2 (5 bases). Germline loops: CDR1 SGHDT, CDR2 YYEEEE. Trimming pared 2 bases from V and 3 bases from J, leaving 9 bases between. CDR3 size: 14 residues. Written as DNA, the CDR3 is TGTGCCAGCAGCTTTGGACTGGACTACAATGAGCAGTTCTTC. Encoded protein: CASSFGLDYNEQFF. Drawing the rest from reference TRBV5-6 and TRBJ2-1, the complete variable domain is DAGVTQSPTHLIKTRGQQVTLRCSPKSGHDTVSWYQQALGQGPQFIFQYYEEEERQRGNFPDRFSGHQFPNYSSELNVNALLLGDSALYLCASSFGLDYNEQFFGPGTRLTVL.

The CDR3 is CASSTRRTGAFDTQYF. Written as DNA, the CDR3 is TGTGCCAGTAGCACCAGAAGGACAGGGGCTTTCGATACGCAGTATTTT. V is TRBV19 and J is TRBJ2-3; TRBD1 matches at 9 bases. The J segment lost 6 bases and the V segment lost 6 bases, leaving 13 bases of the junction unmatched. This CDR3 has 16 residues. Germline loops: CDR1 LNHDA, CDR2 SQIVND (reference sequence).

V usage is TRBV6-1 and J usage is TRBJ1-2; TRBD1 matches 8 bases. Germline V gives CDR1 MNHNS, CDR2 SASEGT. The ends lost 8 bases at V and 8 bases at J; junction bases unmatched: 4. The CDR3 loop spans 11 amino acids. The CDR3 DNA reads TGTGCCAGCCGGACAGGGAAAGGCTACACCTTC. It translates to CASRTGKGYTF.

The rearrangement joins TRBV28 to TRBJ1-4; 7 bases are a match to TRBD1. Losses at the gene ends were 10 bases for V and 4 bases for J; bases not matched to a gene: 6. The CDR3 runs to 13 residues. Germline assignment: CDR1 MDHEN and CDR2 SYDVKM. The CDR3 region has the DNA TGTGCCATCTTAGACAGGGATAATGAAAAACTGTTTTTT. Its translation is CAILDRDNEKLFF.

The V and J genes are TRBV6-1 and TRBJ1-2; possible D gene TRBD1, 6 bases. The CDR3 length is 15 residues. Germline CDR1 is MNHNS and CDR2 is SASEGT. V lost 2 bases to trimming and J lost 6 bases, with 16 bases between them. The CDR3 reads CASSEKDRQIDGYTF. The CDR3 DNA reads TGTGCCAGCAGTGAAAAGGACAGACAGATAGATGGCTACACCTTC.

V is TRBV9 and J is TRBJ1-2; 7 bases are a match to TRBD1. Germline values: CDR1 SGDLS, CDR2 YYNGEE. This CDR3 has 15 residues. Unmatched junction bases numbered 7, after V lost 1 base and J lost 4 bases. CDR3: CASSVLTGAGYGYTF. The CDR3 nucleotides are TGTGCCAGCAGCGTACTAACAGGGGCAGGCTATGGCTACACCTTC. The whole variable domain, remainder taken from reference TRBV9 and TRBJ1-2, is DSGVTQTPKHLITATGQRVTLRCSPRSGDLSVYWYQQSLDQGLQFLIQYYNGEERAKGNILERFSAQQFPDLHSELNLSSLELGDSALYFCASSVLTGAGYGYTFGSGTRLTVV.

The chain recombines TRBV29-1 with TRBJ2-2, with 11 bases matching TRBD2. CDR1 and CDR2 (germline): SQVTM, ANQGSEA. This CDR3 region has 16 residues. V lost 3 bases to trimming and J lost 4 bases; unmatched junction nucleotides: 7. This chain's CDR3 is CSVDASGGLSTGELFF. The CDR3 DNA sequence: TGCAGCGTTGATGCTAGCGGGGGGCTCTCCACCGGGGAGCTGTTTTTT.

This sequence joins TRBV7-2 and TRBJ1-1, with D perhaps TRBD1 (6 bases). This CDR3 region has 13 residues. CDR1 and CDR2 (germline): SGHTA, FQGNSA. V lost 5 bases, J lost 6 bases, and 13 bases lay in between. The CDR3 reads CASSTTGKAEAFF. The CDR3 bases are TGTGCCAGCAGCACCACAGGGAAGGCTGAAGCTTTCTTT.

This chain links TRBV28 with TRBJ2-7; TRBD2 matches 8 bases. Germline V gene data show CDR1 as MDHEN and CDR2 as SYDVKM. The J segment lost 5 bases and the V segment lost 7 bases, leaving 7 bases of the junction unmatched. The CDR3 consists of 13 residues. DNA of the CDR3: TGTGCCAGCATTAGCGGGGCCACTCACGAGCAGTACTTC. Its protein product is CASISGATHEQYF.

This chain uses TRBV5-4 with TRBJ1-5; no definite D call. V was clipped by 4 bases and J by 3 bases, with 11 bases between them. The CDR3 consists of 14 residues. CDR1 is SGHNT and CDR2 is YYREEE in the germline V gene (reference sequence). DNA of the CDR3: TGTGCCAGCAGCGTGGACGGGTTCAATCAGCCCCAGCATTTT. The encoded protein is CASSVDGFNQPQHF.

Of note for this clone: An end of the junction does not agree with germline; a read error may underlie this. The V call is TRBV5-1, the J call TRBJ1-6; D call uncertain. In germline, CDR1 is SGHRS, CDR2 YFSETQ. There are 14 residues in the CDR3. CDR3 DNA sequence: TGCGCCACCAGCTTAGAGGGTCAGAATTCACCCCTCCACTTT. Protein product: CATSLEGQNSPLHF. The full variable domain, rest sourced from reference TRBV5-1 and TRBJ1-6, is KAGVTQTPRYLIKTRGQQVTLSCSPISGHRSVSWYQQTPGQGLQFLFEYFSETQRNKGNFPGRFSGRQFSNSRSEMNVSTLELGDSALYLCATSLEGQNSPLHFGNGTRLTVT.

V gene TRBV9 combines with J gene TRBJ1-1; D gene ambiguous. Germline values: CDR1 SGDLS, CDR2 YYNGEE. Trimming left V 0 bases short and J 4 bases short, with 7 bases between. The CDR3 loop spans 13 amino acids. This CDR3 reads CASSVVLGTEAFF. The CDR3 region has the DNA TGTGCCAGCAGCGTAGTTCTAGGCACTGAAGCTTTCTTT.

The rearrangement joins TRBV7-2 to TRBJ1-1, with D possibly TRBD1 on 6 matching bases. The CDR3 extends over 14 amino acids. Germline V gene lookup returns CDR1 SGHTA and CDR2 FQGNSA. With 3 bases removed from V and 1 base from J, the gap between germline ends came to 9 bases. The CDR3 loop reads CASSLQQGNTEAFF. The CDR3 DNA follows: TGTGCCAGCAGCTTGCAACAGGGGAACACTGAAGCTTTCTTT.

V is TRBV2 and J is TRBJ1-3; possible D gene TRBD1, 5 bases. Germline assignment: CDR1 SNHLY and CDR2 FYNNEI. The germline V and J ends were trimmed by 7 bases and 0 bases, with 16 bases remaining between them. The CDR3 loop spans 16 amino acids. The CDR3 reads CASTRVGGFSGNTIYF. The DNA of the CDR3 is TGTGCCAGCACCCGGGTGGGGGGATTCTCTGGAAACACCATATATTTT.

The rearrangement uses TRBV18 and TRBJ2-2; 7 bases map to TRBD1. This CDR3 is built from 15 residues. V lost 3 bases, J lost 5 bases, and 6 bases stayed unmatched. From germline, CDR1 is KGHSH and CDR2 LQKENI. The chain's CDR3 is CASSPLTGWTGELFF. In DNA, the CDR3 is TGTGCCAGCTCACCGCTGACAGGGTGGACCGGGGAGCTGTTTTTT.

The rearrangement links TRBV28 to TRBJ1-2; 9 bases are shared with TRBD1. This CDR3 is built from 16 residues. Germline loops: CDR1 MDHEN, CDR2 SYDVKM. V gave up 1 base and J gave up 8 bases; unmatched junction bases: 11. Here the CDR3 DNA reads TGTGCCAGCAGTTTATCAGGGGGGGGGACAGGGAAAGGCTACACCTTC. Encoded protein: CASSLSGGGTGKGYTF.